This T cell receptor (beta chain) was identified during a study of shared clonotypes between healthy human individuals. Study-wide points: When compared with the clonotypes that were shared by all four sorted-subset donors, the non-shared clonotypes turned out to have lower generation probabilities. Between a few donors, naive CD4 clonotypes were shared at a level of around 4.9%.

Germline-derived CDR1 and CDR2 are SEHNR and FQNEAQ (reference sequence). V lost 2 bases and J 11 bases, leaving 9 bases between the germline ends. The CDR3 runs to 11 residues. The CD4+ fraction was divided into a CD45RA+ naive subset and a CD45RA-negative memory subset. As concerns this clone: Its antigen is unidentified.

The authors ran the assay at deep level. Here immunoSEQ multiplex PCR was the method, and the copy in TCRdb shows in-frame clones only, minus some. The sample has about 1 million clones, about 77% seen once. V is TRBV7-9 and J is TRBJ1-1, with D unresolved. This clonotype was obtained from a man between 18 and 35 years old in good health. Specimen: memory CD4+ T cells sorted from blood. Subset noted: CD45RA-negative fraction. CDR3 sequence reads: CASSLNRMAFF. CDR3 DNA: TGTGCCAGCAGCTTAAACCGAATGGCTTTCTTT.